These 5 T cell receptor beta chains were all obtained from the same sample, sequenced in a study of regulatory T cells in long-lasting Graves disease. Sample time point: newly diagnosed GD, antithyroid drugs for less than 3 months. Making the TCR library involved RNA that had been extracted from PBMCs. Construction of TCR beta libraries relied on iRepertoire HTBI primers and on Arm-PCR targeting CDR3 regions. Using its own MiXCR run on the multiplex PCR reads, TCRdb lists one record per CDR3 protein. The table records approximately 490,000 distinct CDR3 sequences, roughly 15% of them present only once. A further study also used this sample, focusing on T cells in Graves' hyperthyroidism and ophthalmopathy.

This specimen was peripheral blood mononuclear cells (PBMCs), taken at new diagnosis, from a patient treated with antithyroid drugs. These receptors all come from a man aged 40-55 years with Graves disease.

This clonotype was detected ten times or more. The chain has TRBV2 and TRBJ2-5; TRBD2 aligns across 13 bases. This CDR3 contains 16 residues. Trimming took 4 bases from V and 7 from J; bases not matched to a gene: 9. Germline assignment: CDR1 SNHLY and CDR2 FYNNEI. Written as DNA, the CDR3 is TGTGCCAGCAGTGGGGGACTAGCGGGGCTAGGGGGGACCCAGTACTTC. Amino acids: CASSGGLAGLGGTQYF.

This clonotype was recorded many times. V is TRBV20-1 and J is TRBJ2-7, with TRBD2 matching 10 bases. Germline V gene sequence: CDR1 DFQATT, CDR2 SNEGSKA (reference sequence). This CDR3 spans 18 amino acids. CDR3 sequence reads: CGVTGPTFRTSGAYEQYF. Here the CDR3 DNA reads TGCGGGGTAACGGGCCCCACTTTCCGGACTAGCGGAGCCTACGAGCAGTACTTC.

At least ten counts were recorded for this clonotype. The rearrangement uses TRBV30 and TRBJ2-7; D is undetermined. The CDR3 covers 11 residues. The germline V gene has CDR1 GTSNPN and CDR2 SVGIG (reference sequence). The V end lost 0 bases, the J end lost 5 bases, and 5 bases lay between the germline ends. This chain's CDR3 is CAWSVQDEQYF. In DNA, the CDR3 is TGTGCCTGGAGTGTGCAAGACGAGCAGTACTTC.

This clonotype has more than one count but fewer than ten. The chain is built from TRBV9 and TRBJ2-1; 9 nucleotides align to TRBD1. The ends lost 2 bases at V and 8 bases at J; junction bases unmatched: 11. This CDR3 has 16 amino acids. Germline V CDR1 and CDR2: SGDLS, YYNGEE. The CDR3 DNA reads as TGTGCCAGCAGCGTTCTCGGGACAGGGCTTGTTGATGAGCAGTTCTTC. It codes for CASSVLGTGLVDEQFF.

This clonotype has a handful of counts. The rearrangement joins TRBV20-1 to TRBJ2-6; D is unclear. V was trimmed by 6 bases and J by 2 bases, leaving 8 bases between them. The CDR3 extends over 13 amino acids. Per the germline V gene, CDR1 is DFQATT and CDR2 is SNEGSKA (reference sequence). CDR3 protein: CSAYIPGANVLTF. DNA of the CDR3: TGCAGTGCGTACATTCCTGGGGCCAACGTCCTGACTTTC.